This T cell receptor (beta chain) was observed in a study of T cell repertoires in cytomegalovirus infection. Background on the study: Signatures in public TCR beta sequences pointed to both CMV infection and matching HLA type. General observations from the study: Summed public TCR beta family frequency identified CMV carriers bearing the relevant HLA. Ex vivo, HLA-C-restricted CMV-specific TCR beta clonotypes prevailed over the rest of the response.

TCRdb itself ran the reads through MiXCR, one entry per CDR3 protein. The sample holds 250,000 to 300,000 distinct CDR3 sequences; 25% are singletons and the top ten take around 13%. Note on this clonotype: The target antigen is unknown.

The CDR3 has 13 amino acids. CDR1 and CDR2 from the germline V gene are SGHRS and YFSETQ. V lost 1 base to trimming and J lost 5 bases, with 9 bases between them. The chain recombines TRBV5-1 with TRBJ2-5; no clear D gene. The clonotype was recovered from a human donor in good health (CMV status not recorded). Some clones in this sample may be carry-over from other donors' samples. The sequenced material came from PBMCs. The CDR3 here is CASSLLYGETQYF. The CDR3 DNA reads TGCGCCAGCAGCTTGCTTTACGGGGAGACCCAGTACTTC.